The next 25 T cell receptor beta chains were all read from a single sample in a study of T cell changes during pregnancy in multiple sclerosis. The method was immunoSEQ multiplex PCR; TCRdb's version includes in-frame clones alone and lacks a portion of them. The profile shows 100,000 or so clones, more than 90% of them singletons. The sample consisted of peripheral blood, taken in the second trimester of pregnancy. The receptors stem from a female donor with multiple sclerosis, enrolled in a pregnancy study.

The chain links TRBV29-1 to TRBJ2-3; 9 bases agree with TRBD2. Germline-derived CDR1 and CDR2 are SQVTM and ANQGSEA. CDR3 length equals 16 residues. V lost 6 bases, J lost 2 bases, and 12 bases stayed unmatched. CDR3: CSVRRTIAGATDTQYF. The CDR3 DNA sequence: TGCAGCGTCCGCCGGACTATAGCGGGAGCCACAGATACGCAGTATTTT.

The chain joins TRBV27 to TRBJ2-7; D is undetermined. Between the trimmed V and J ends, which lost 3 bases and 5 bases, there was a span of 11 bases. The CDR3 has 13 residues. CDR1 is MNHEY, CDR2 SMNVEV, per germline (reference sequence). The DNA for the CDR3 is TGTGCCAGCAGTTTCGGCAGGTACGACGAGCAGTACTTC. Amino acids: CASSFGRYDEQYF.

The chain uses TRBV6-6 and TRBJ2-1; TRBD2 aligns across 11 bases. This CDR3 has 15 residues. After removal of 7 bases from V and 8 bases from J, the junction contained 10 bases not matched to a gene. Germline V gives CDR1 MNHNY, CDR2 SVGAGI (reference sequence). The CDR3 DNA is TGTGCCAGCACGAGGGTAGCGGGAGGGGGGGATGAGCAGTTCTTC. Translating it yields CASTRVAGGGDEQFF.

The rearrangement links TRBV19 to TRBJ1-4, with a weak D call TRBD1 (5 bases). V was pared by 9 bases and J by 3 bases, with 20 bases between. Germline CDR1 is LNHDA and CDR2 is SQIVND (reference sequence). The CDR3 extends over 16 amino acids. The CDR3 coding sequence is TGTGCCAGCATAACCGGGGGACGATGGCCTAATGAAAAACTGTTTTTT. The encoded protein is CASITGGRWPNEKLFF.

The chain joins TRBV7-6 to TRBJ2-5; TRBD1 agrees at 8 bases. V was clipped by 5 bases and J by 2 bases; unmatched bases: 16. The CDR3 sequence is 18 residues long. The V gene's germline CDR1 is SGHVS and CDR2 FNYEAQ. The DNA of the CDR3 is TGTGCCAGCAGCCCCTTACTACGGACAGGGCCCTATCAAGAGACCCAGTACTTC. Translated, it gives CASSPLLRTGPYQETQYF.

In DNA form, the CDR3 reads TGTGCCAGCAGCAATGGACAGCTATTTGCGAACACTGAAGCTTTCTTT. It specifies CASSNGQLFANTEAFF. V is TRBV5-8 and J is TRBJ1-1, with D possibly TRBD1 on 6 matching bases. The CDR3 is 16 residues long. With 4 bases removed from V and 1 base from J, the gap between germline ends came to 17 bases. Germline V gives CDR1 SGHTS, CDR2 YDEGEE.

The chain uses TRBV29-1 and TRBJ2-1, with TRBD1 matching over 7 bases. The V gene's germline CDR1 is SQVTM and CDR2 ANQGSEA. V lost 3 bases to trimming and J lost 8 bases; unmatched junction nucleotides: 13. CDR3 length: 15 residues. As DNA, the CDR3 is TGCAGCGTTGATCCCCACGACAGGGTTGGGGATGAGCAGTTCTTC. The encoded protein is CSVDPHDRVGDEQFF.

V and J are TRBV7-9 and TRBJ2-7, with a tentative D call TRBD2 (5 bases). V lost 0 bases to trimming and J lost 1 base, with 13 bases between them. This CDR3 has 16 residues. Germline CDR1 reads SEHNR; CDR2 reads FQNEAQ (reference sequence). The CDR3 reads CASSLALGVRSYEQYF. CDR3 in DNA: TGTGCCAGCAGCTTAGCGCTCGGGGTTCGGTCCTACGAGCAGTACTTC.

This rearrangement joins TRBV29-1 to TRBJ2-5; no firm D call. The V end lost 2 bases, the J end lost 7 bases, and 14 bases lay between the germline ends. Germline values: CDR1 SQVTM, CDR2 ANQGSEA. The CDR3 has 13 residues. The CDR3, as DNA: TGCAGCGTTGAAAAACTACTCGAAGGGACCCAGTACTTC. Protein product: CSVEKLLEGTQYF. The full variable domain, rest sourced from reference TRBV29-1 and TRBJ2-5, is SAVISQKPSRDICQRGTSLTIQCQVDSQVTMMFWYRQQPGQSLTLIATANQGSEATYESGFVIDKFPISRPNLTFSTLTVSNMSPEDSSIYLCSVEKLLEGTQYFGPGTRLLVL.

Only one count was recorded for this clone. The CDR3 sequence: CASSFPGTGEQYF. In DNA form, the CDR3 reads TGTGCCAGCAGTTTCCCCGGTACGGGGGAGCAGTACTTC. V usage is TRBV27 and J usage is TRBJ2-7, with D maybe TRBD2 (5 bases). CDR3 length: 13 residues. The germline V and J ends were trimmed by 3 bases and 7 bases, with 13 bases remaining between them. CDR1 is MNHEY and CDR2 is SMNVEV in the germline V gene (reference sequence).

CDR3: CASSAGGRAIGEQYF. The CDR3 DNA follows: TGTGCCAGCAGTGCAGGCGGGAGGGCCATAGGAGAGCAGTACTTC. The J gene is TRBJ2-7, the V gene TRBV2; TRBD2 matches 9 bases. The CDR3 spans 15 residues. V lost 4 bases and J lost 7; bases outside the gene matches: 11. Germline V CDR1 and CDR2: SNHLY, FYNNEI.

This rearrangement joins TRBV5-6 to TRBJ2-5; 10 bases line up with TRBD2. CDR1 and CDR2 (germline): SGHDT, YYEEEE. CDR3 size: 16 residues. V was pared by 5 bases and J by 5 bases, with 12 bases of the junction left unmatched. CDR3 coding DNA: TGTGCCAGCAGGCCTGGGAGCGGGAGGGTTCACGAGACCCAGTACTTC. It is translated as CASRPGSGRVHETQYF.

The chain employs TRBV28 and TRBJ2-7; TRBD1 aligns across 8 bases. The CDR3 is made up of 15 amino acids. V was clipped by 3 bases and J by 5 bases; unmatched bases: 9. Germline V gene lookup returns CDR1 MDHEN and CDR2 SYDVKM. CDR3 DNA sequence: TGTGCCAGCAGTTTGACAGGGGCCGTTAGGGACGAGCAGTACTTC. Its protein product is CASSLTGAVRDEQYF.

The chain links TRBV19 to TRBJ2-2; TRBD2 aligns across 8 bases. In germline, CDR1 is LNHDA, CDR2 SQIVND (reference sequence). Germline trimming cut 7 bases from V and 4 bases from J; bases unmatched to any gene: 11. The length of the CDR3 is 16 residues. CDR3 residues: CASTPGGAPSTGELFF. The DNA of the CDR3 is TGTGCCAGTACCCCGGGGGGGGCCCCCAGCACCGGGGAGCTGTTTTTT.

The rearrangement uses TRBV14 and TRBJ2-7; maybe TRBD1 (6 bases). V lost 5 bases, J lost 3 bases, and 17 bases lay in between. This CDR3 is 15 amino acids long. The V gene's germline CDR1 is SGHDN and CDR2 FVKESK. This chain's CDR3 is CASSKYLSGVYEQYF. Here the CDR3 DNA reads TGTGCCAGCAGCAAATACTTATCAGGGGTCTACGAGCAGTACTTC.

CDR3 coding DNA: TGCGCCAGCAGCTTGGCCCCTTCCCAAGAGACCCAGTACTTC. Amino acids: CASSLAPSQETQYF. The chain joins TRBV5-1 to TRBJ2-5; no reliable D call. Germline V lookup: CDR1 SGHRS, CDR2 YFSETQ. The ends were cut back, 0 bases at V and 1 base at J, with 7 bases in the middle. This CDR3 has 14 amino acids.

V is TRBV5-1 and J is TRBJ1-1; perhaps TRBD1 as D (6 bases). CDR1 SGHRS and CDR2 YFSETQ come from the germline V gene. The CDR3 length is 15 residues. The V end was cut by 1 base, the J end by 5 bases, with 15 bases between. The CDR3 loop reads CASSLFRGSPTEAFF. The CDR3 nucleotides are TGCGCCAGCAGCTTGTTCAGGGGCTCGCCTACTGAAGCTTTCTTT.

The chain has TRBV28 and TRBJ2-7; a possible D gene is TRBD1 (6 bases). CDR3 length: 12 residues. Germline lookup yields CDR1 MDHEN and CDR2 SYDVKM. V was trimmed by 10 bases and J by 2 bases, leaving 12 bases between them. Here the CDR3 DNA reads TGTGCCATCCGACAGGAGCCCTACGAGCAGTACTTC. The encoded protein is CAIRQEPYEQYF.

This chain joins TRBV5-1 and TRBJ1-1; possible D gene TRBD1, 6 bases. Germline V lookup: CDR1 SGHRS, CDR2 YFSETQ. The CDR3 covers 15 residues. V shed 0 bases and J shed 0 bases, with 9 bases lying between them. The CDR3 region is CASSLDTGLNTEAFF. The CDR3 nucleotides are TGCGCCAGCAGCTTGGATACAGGGTTGAACACTGAAGCTTTCTTT.

This chain connects TRBV5-4 to TRBJ1-1; D gene unclear. V shed 0 bases and J shed 8 bases, with 5 bases lying between them. Germline values: CDR1 SGHNT, CDR2 YYREEE (reference sequence). The CDR3 sequence is 11 residues long. The CDR3 is CASSLGQEAFF. In DNA, the CDR3 is TGTGCCAGCAGCTTGGGCCAGGAAGCTTTCTTT.

The genes are TRBV27 and TRBJ2-7, with D perhaps matching TRBD1 (6 bases). The CDR3 extends over 15 amino acids. Trimming cost V 0 bases and J 6 bases, with 15 bases left between them. Germline-derived CDR1 and CDR2 are MNHEY and SMNVEV (reference sequence). The CDR3 region has the DNA TGTGCCAGCAGTTTATCGGGGGCTCCGACTGCCGAGCAGTACTTC. Its translation: CASSLSGAPTAEQYF.

The genes are TRBV9 and TRBJ2-3; 9 nucleotides agree with TRBD2. J lost 1 base, V lost 0 bases, and 3 bases had no gene match. The CDR3 sequence is 16 residues long. CDR1 is SGDLS and CDR2 is YYNGEE in the germline V gene. The CDR3 coding sequence is TGTGCCAGCAGCGTAGAAATAGCGGGAGGCACAGATACGCAGTATTTT. Translation gives CASSVEIAGGTDTQYF.

The chain couples TRBV6-5 to TRBJ1-4; the D gene is possibly TRBD1 (5 bases). The CDR3 contains 13 residues. Trimming stripped 6 bases from V and 15 bases from J, with 20 bases between. From germline, CDR1 is MNHEY and CDR2 SVGAGI. CDR3 amino acids: CASSLQESRTLFF. CDR3 DNA sequence: TGTGCCAGCAGCCTACAGGAGAGTCGGACGTTGTTTTTT.

The CDR3 protein is CASSLVPTGRGGEDTQYF. The CDR3 coding sequence is TGTGCCAGCAGCTTAGTCCCCACCGGGAGAGGGGGGGAAGATACGCAGTATTTT. V gene TRBV7-6 combines with J gene TRBJ2-3, with D possibly being TRBD2 (7 bases). V shed 1 base and J shed 5 bases, with 22 bases lying between them. CDR3 length: 18 amino acids. Germline CDR1 is SGHVS and CDR2 is FNYEAQ. Complete variable domain (other parts from reference TRBV7-6 and TRBJ2-3): GAGVSQSPRYKVTKRGQDVALRCDPISGHVSLYWYRQALGQGPEFLTYFNYEAQQDKSGLPNDRFSAERPEGSISTLTIQRTEQRDSAMYRCASSLVPTGRGGEDTQYFGPGTRLTVL.

J is TRBJ1-2 and V is TRBV7-2; D might be TRBD1 (6 bases). Germline V CDR1 and CDR2: SGHTA, FQGNSA. Trimming left V 4 bases short and J 3 bases short, with 24 bases between. The CDR3 length is 18 residues. CDR3 nucleotide sequence: TGTGCCAGCAGCTCTCCGACCCACAGGGTCGGTGGCGACTATGGCTACACCTTC. Translating it yields CASSSPTHRVGGDYGYTF.